These 19 T cell receptor beta chains originate from one sample sequenced in a study of regulatory T cells in long-lasting Graves disease. CDR3 regions were amplified by Arm-PCR using iRepertoire HTBI primers to build TCR beta libraries. TCRdb fed the multiplex PCR reads into MiXCR, producing one record per CDR3 protein. The sample consists of hundreds of thousands of distinct CDR3 sequences, 20% of them appearing once. This sample's time point: persistent/refractory GD, antithyroid drugs over 5 years with positive TRAb. The TCR library was made from RNA that had been extracted from PBMCs in TRIzol. Sequencing was performed on peripheral blood mononuclear cells (PBMCs), taken when the disease was refractory, from a patient treated with antithyroid drugs. These receptors were taken from a female donor with Graves disease.

This chain uses TRBV7-2 with TRBJ2-7; 9 nucleotides line up with TRBD2. The V gene end was trimmed by 4 bases and the J gene end by 0 bases; junction bases not matched to a gene: 7. CDR3 size: 16 residues. Germline values: CDR1 SGHTA, CDR2 FQGNSA. CDR3 sequence: CASSSEGTSYSYEQYF. In nucleotides, the CDR3 is TGTGCCAGCAGCTCCGAAGGGACTAGCTACTCCTACGAGCAGTACTTC.

The gene calls are TRBV5-4 and TRBJ2-2, with a tentative D call TRBD2 (6 bases). Germline CDR1 SGHNT, CDR2 YYREEE (reference sequence). V was shortened by 4 bases and J by 4 bases, with 14 bases between the two germline ends. This CDR3 contains 15 residues. The CDR3 DNA reads as TGTGCCAGCAGCCAGGTCACTAGCCTCACCGGGGAGCTGTTTTTT. Amino acids: CASSQVTSLTGELFF.

The V call is TRBV7-9, the J call TRBJ2-7; a weak D match, TRBD1 (7 bases). This CDR3 spans 18 amino acids. Germline V gives CDR1 SEHNR, CDR2 FQNEAQ (reference sequence). The V end lost 5 bases, the J end lost 1 base, and 24 bases lay between the germline ends. The CDR3 DNA reads TGTGCCAGCAGCGGGAGGTCCCGGGACAGCGAGGGATCCTACGAGCAGTACTTC. Amino acids: CASSGRSRDSEGSYEQYF.

In this sample, this clonotype turned up many times. The V gene is TRBV28, the J gene TRBJ2-2; D is perhaps TRBD1 (6 bases). The germline V and J ends were trimmed by 5 bases and 6 bases, with 13 bases remaining between them. The germline CDR1 and CDR2 sequences are MDHEN and SYDVKM. This CDR3 spans 14 amino acids. CDR3 nucleotides: TGTGCCAGCAGTAAAGGGGGTTCATCCGGGGAGCTGTTTTTT. Amino acids: CASSKGGSSGELFF.

The chain has TRBV7-6 and TRBJ2-3; TRBD2 might be the D (6 bases). Trimming left V 5 bases short and J 8 bases short, with 11 bases between. This CDR3 is built from 12 residues. In germline, CDR1 is SGHVS, CDR2 FNYEAQ. The CDR3 here is CASSIWRGTQYF. In DNA form, the CDR3 reads TGTGCCAGCAGCATCTGGCGGGGTACGCAGTATTTT.

This clonotype was recorded a few times. V and J are TRBV11-2 and TRBJ2-4; 7 bases map to TRBD1. The germline gives CDR1 SGHAT, CDR2 FQNNGV. After removal of 3 bases from V and 0 bases from J, the junction contained 2 bases not matched to a gene. This CDR3 region has 15 residues. The CDR3 loop is CASSLGDRAKNIQYF. DNA of the CDR3: TGTGCCAGCAGCTTGGGGGACAGAGCCAAAAACATTCAGTACTTC. The full variable domain, completed using reference TRBV11-2 and TRBJ2-4, is EAGVAQSPRYKIIEKRQSVAFWCNPISGHATLYWYQQILGQGPKLLIQFQNNGVVDDSQLPKDRFSAERLKGVDSTLKIQPAKLEDSAVYLCASSLGDRAKNIQYFGAGTRLSVL.

This clonotype was seen more than once but under ten times. This CDR3 reads CASSLKTGGSYEQYF. CDR3 sequence (DNA): TGTGCCAGCAGTTTGAAGACAGGGGGTTCCTACGAGCAGTACTTC. V gene TRBV28 combines with J gene TRBJ2-7; 9 nucleotides line up with TRBD1. Germline trimming cut 3 bases from V and 1 base from J; bases unmatched to any gene: 4. The CDR3 runs 15 residues. Germline loops: CDR1 MDHEN, CDR2 SYDVKM.

This clonotype has only a few counts. This chain links TRBV28 with TRBJ2-3; D perhaps matches TRBD2 (6 bases). The CDR3 sequence is 12 residues long. Trimming removed 5 bases at V and 9 bases at J, with 12 bases between. Germline lookup yields CDR1 MDHEN and CDR2 SYDVKM. CDR3 protein: CASSTIGGTQYF. The CDR3 region has the DNA TGTGCCAGCAGTACAATCGGGGGAACGCAGTATTTT.

This clonotype was recorded a few times. V and J are TRBV5-1 and TRBJ1-1; D is perhaps TRBD1 (5 bases). This CDR3 spans 14 amino acids. Germline V lookup: CDR1 SGHRS, CDR2 YFSETQ. Deletions cut 3 bases from V and 4 bases from J, with 13 bases between. Here the CDR3 reads CASSWGEGGTEAFF. The CDR3 DNA is TGCGCCAGCAGCTGGGGGGAGGGCGGCACTGAAGCTTTCTTT.

The V call is TRBV5-1, the J call TRBJ2-5, with 7 positions matching TRBD1. The V gene end was trimmed by 2 bases and the J gene end by 2 bases; junction bases not matched to a gene: 9. The germline CDR1 and CDR2 sequences are SGHRS and YFSETQ. The CDR3 runs 16 residues. The chain's CDR3 is CASSFFPRQGQETQYF. The CDR3 bases are TGCGCCAGCAGCTTCTTTCCACGACAGGGACAAGAGACCCAGTACTTC.

The sample holds many counts of this clonotype. V is TRBV7-2 and J is TRBJ2-7, with D unclear. The CDR3 covers 11 residues. In germline, CDR1 is SGHTA, CDR2 FQGNSA. Trimming shortened V by 2 bases and J by 4 bases, and 3 bases separated the two germline ends. CDR3 coding DNA: TGTGCCAGCAGCTTAAAATACGAGCAGTACTTC. This gives the protein CASSLKYEQYF.

In its sample, this clonotype was seen many times. The CDR3 DNA follows: TGCGCCAGCAGTGATGACCTCGGGAGGGAGACCCAGTACTTC. Its translation: CASSDDLGRETQYF. The genes are TRBV10-1 and TRBJ2-5, with 7 positions matching TRBD2. Germline CDR1 reads WNHNN; CDR2 reads SYGVQD (reference sequence). The CDR3 is made up of 14 amino acids. V shed 3 bases, J shed 5 bases, and the junction held 6 bases outside the gene matches.

The rearrangement links TRBV4-2 to TRBJ1-2, with D perhaps matching TRBD1 (6 bases). V was shortened by 4 bases and J by 6 bases, with 15 bases between the two germline ends. CDR1 and CDR2 from the germline V gene are LGHNA and YNFKEQ. The CDR3 contains 14 residues. CDR3 amino acids: CASSPRGGADGYTF. The CDR3 bases are TGTGCCAGCAGCCCAAGGGGGGGTGCCGATGGCTACACCTTC.

In its sample, this clonotype was seen a few times. V is TRBV19 and J is TRBJ2-2; D is unresolved. Between the trimmed V and J ends, which lost 3 bases and 6 bases, there was a span of 5 bases. The length of the CDR3 is 12 residues. CDR1 is LNHDA, CDR2 SQIVND, per germline (reference sequence). The CDR3 nucleotides read TGTGCCAGTAGTATTTTTTCCGGGGAGCTGTTTTTT. Translation: CASSIFSGELFF.

V and J are TRBV20-1 and TRBJ2-1, with 9 bases lining up with TRBD2. This CDR3 is 16 amino acids long. V shed 2 bases and J 4 bases; nucleotides not matched to a gene: 9. Germline CDR1 DFQATT, CDR2 SNEGSKA (reference sequence). CDR3: CSARPRGLAGYNEQFF. The CDR3 nucleotides are TGCAGTGCTAGACCCCGGGGTCTAGCGGGGTACAATGAGCAGTTCTTC.

At least ten counts were recorded for this clonotype. This chain links TRBV7-2 with TRBJ2-7, with 10 bases matching TRBD2. V lost 2 bases and J lost 5; bases outside the gene matches: 3. Germline CDR1 and CDR2: SGHTA and FQGNSA. There are 14 residues in the CDR3. For the CDR3, the DNA is TGTGCCAGCAGCTTAAGGAGCGGGAGGGACGAGCAGTACTTC. Its translation is CASSLRSGRDEQYF.

This clonotype was counted many times. V gene TRBV27 combines with J gene TRBJ2-5; TRBD2 matches 7 bases. The ends lost 1 base at V and 0 bases at J; junction bases unmatched: 5. Germline V gene sequence: CDR1 MNHEY, CDR2 SMNVEV (reference sequence). The CDR3 spans 16 residues. The CDR3 DNA reads as TGTGCCAGCAGTTTATTTCCAGCGGGGTACCAAGAGACCCAGTACTTC. Protein: CASSLFPAGYQETQYF.

The sample holds a few counts of this clonotype. This CDR3 reads CASSLSSAGAVETQYF. The DNA for the CDR3 is TGTGCCAGCAGCTTGAGTTCGGCGGGAGCCGTGGAGACCCAGTACTTC. This chain links TRBV5-4 with TRBJ2-5, with 7 bases identical to TRBD2. The V gene's germline CDR1 is SGHNT and CDR2 YYREEE (reference sequence). V lost 1 base to trimming and J lost 5 bases; unmatched junction nucleotides: 11. This CDR3 comprises 16 residues.

This chain's CDR3 is CAISVAGANVLTF. CDR3 bases: TGTGCCATCAGTGTGGCTGGGGCCAACGTCCTGACTTTC. The rearrangement uses TRBV10-3 and TRBJ2-6, with D unclear. The germline V and J ends were trimmed by 4 bases and 2 bases, with 3 bases remaining between them. Germline V lookup: CDR1 ENHRY, CDR2 SYGVKD. The CDR3 has 13 residues.